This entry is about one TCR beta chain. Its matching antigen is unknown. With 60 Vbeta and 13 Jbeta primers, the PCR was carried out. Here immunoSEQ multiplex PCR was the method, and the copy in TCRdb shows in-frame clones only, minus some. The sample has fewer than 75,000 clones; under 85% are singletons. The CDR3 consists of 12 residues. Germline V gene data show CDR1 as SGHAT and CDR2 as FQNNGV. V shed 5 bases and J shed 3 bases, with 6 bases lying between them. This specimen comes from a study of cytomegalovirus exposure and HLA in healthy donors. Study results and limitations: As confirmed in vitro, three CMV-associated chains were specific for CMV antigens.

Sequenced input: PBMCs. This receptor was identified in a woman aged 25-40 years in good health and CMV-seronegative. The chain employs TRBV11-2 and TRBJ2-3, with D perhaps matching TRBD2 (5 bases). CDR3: CASSRLTDTQYF. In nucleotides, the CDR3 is TGTGCCAGCAGCCGACTAACAGATACGCAGTATTTT.